This is a list of T cell receptor beta chains from one sample in a study of Graves' ophthalmopathy and Graves' hyperthyroidism. TCRdb reanalysed the multiplex PCR reads using MiXCR and keeps one entry per CDR3 protein. The table shows hundreds of thousands of distinct CDR3 sequences, with just over 40% occurring only once. The sequenced material came from peripheral blood. The source of these receptors is an adult man with Graves' ophthalmopathy. Each CDR3 is given with its conserved first and last residue. Fields, in order: V gene, clone size, D gene, J gene, CDR3 DNA, CDR3 protein. The D gene is left open where the match is weak. Only part of the rows carry a size: once, few, many, or a class if the clone is expanded.

v_gene: TRBV25-1; abundance: .; d_gene: TRBD1; j_gene: TRBJ1-4; CDR3nt: TGTGCCAGCAGTGGTTGGACAGGAGGGGGTACTGAAAAACTGTTTTTT; CDR3aa: CASSGWTGGGTEKLFF
v_gene: TRBV12-3/TRBV12-4; abundance: many; d_gene: TRBD1; j_gene: TRBJ1-1; CDR3nt: TGTGCCAGCAGTCGCGGGACAGGGAGGAGCACTGAAGCTTTCTTT; CDR3aa: CASSRGTGRSTEAFF
v_gene: TRBV30; abundance: few; d_gene: .; j_gene: TRBJ1-2; CDR3nt: TGTGCCTGGAGTGACGGCCAACCATACACCTTC; CDR3aa: CAWSDGQPYTF
v_gene: TRBV24-1; abundance: many; d_gene: TRBD2; j_gene: TRBJ2-5; CDR3nt: TGTGCCACCAGTGAGGGTAGCGGGAGAGGGGCAGAGACCCAGTACTTC; CDR3aa: CATSEGSGRGAETQYF
v_gene: TRBV29-1; abundance: few; d_gene: .; j_gene: TRBJ1-1; CDR3nt: TGCAGCTCCCGGGACAAGAACACTGAAGCTTTCTTT; CDR3aa: CSSRDKNTEAFF
v_gene: TRBV11-2; abundance: many; d_gene: TRBD1; j_gene: TRBJ1-1; CDR3nt: TGTGCCAGCAGCTTAGTCCAGGGACAGGGGAGGGGTGAAGCTTTCTTT; CDR3aa: CASSLVQGQGRGEAFF
v_gene: TRBV9; abundance: .; d_gene: TRBD1; j_gene: TRBJ1-2; CDR3nt: TGTGCTAGAGATCTCGGGGGACAGGGTGACTACACCTTC; CDR3aa: CARDLGGQGDYTF
v_gene: TRBV7-9; abundance: many; d_gene: TRBD1; j_gene: TRBJ2-7; CDR3nt: TGTGCCAGCAGCCCGACAGGGGCAGGGCAGTACTTC; CDR3aa: CASSPTGAGQYF
v_gene: TRBV25-1; abundance: .; d_gene: .; j_gene: TRBJ1-1; CDR3nt: TGTGCCAGCAGTGAAGTGGACAGCCTTAGTGACACTGAAGCTTTCTTT; CDR3aa: CASSEVDSLSDTEAFF
v_gene: TRBV12-3/TRBV12-4; abundance: many; d_gene: .; j_gene: TRBJ1-1; CDR3nt: TGTGCCAGCAGTCGTGACAGGATGAACACTGAAGCTTTCTTT; CDR3aa: CASSRDRMNTEAFF
v_gene: TRBV5-1; abundance: .; d_gene: TRBD1; j_gene: TRBJ2-2; CDR3nt: TGCGCCAGCGCTTTAAGTGCAGGGGGCATTGCGGACACCGGGGAGCTGTTTTTT; CDR3aa: CASALSAGGIADTGELFF
v_gene: TRBV4-1; abundance: many; d_gene: .; j_gene: TRBJ2-5; CDR3nt: TGCGCCAGCAGCCAAGGCCCTGTCGAGACCCAGTACTTC; CDR3aa: CASSQGPVETQYF
v_gene: TRBV20-1; abundance: many; d_gene: .; j_gene: TRBJ1-6; CDR3nt: TGCAGTGCTAGGCAGGGAAATCAAAATTCACCCCTCCACTTT; CDR3aa: CSARQGNQNSPLHF
v_gene: TRBV10-3; abundance: few; d_gene: TRBD1; j_gene: TRBJ1-1; CDR3nt: TGTGCCAGCACCATAAGGCAGGGGGTCACTGAAGCTTTCTTT; CDR3aa: CASTIRQGVTEAFF
v_gene: TRBV20-1; abundance: many; d_gene: .; j_gene: TRBJ1-1; CDR3nt: TGCAGTGCTAGTTTTACAGCCGACACTGAAGCTTTCTTT; CDR3aa: CSASFTADTEAFF
v_gene: TRBV11-3; abundance: many; d_gene: .; j_gene: TRBJ1-6; CDR3nt: TGTGCCAGCAGCTTAGGTCTAGGCAAGCCCCTTTCTTCACCCCTCCACTTT; CDR3aa: CASSLGLGKPLSSPLHF
v_gene: TRBV20-1; abundance: .; d_gene: TRBD2; j_gene: TRBJ2-5; CDR3nt: TGCAGTGCTAGAGATGGGACTAGTGGTCGGACCCAGTACTTC; CDR3aa: CSARDGTSGRTQYF
v_gene: TRBV27; abundance: .; d_gene: .; j_gene: TRBJ2-7; CDR3nt: TGTGCCAGCAGTTTAAAAGGTTTCTCCTACGAGCAGTACTTC; CDR3aa: CASSLKGFSYEQYF
v_gene: TRBV7-8; abundance: many; d_gene: TRBD2; j_gene: TRBJ2-7; CDR3nt: TGTGCCAGCAGCTTAGCAGGGGGCGGGAGGGCCGCTTACGAGCAGTACTTC; CDR3aa: CASSLAGGGRAAYEQYF
v_gene: TRBV20-1; abundance: many; d_gene: TRBD1; j_gene: TRBJ2-7; CDR3nt: TGCAGTGCTAGAGATCTCGACAGGGGAAACTACGAGCAGTACTTC; CDR3aa: CSARDLDRGNYEQYF
v_gene: TRBV29-1; abundance: many; d_gene: TRBD1; j_gene: TRBJ1-2; CDR3nt: TGCAGCGTTGATCGGGGACAGGGGCCCGGCTACACCTTC; CDR3aa: CSVDRGQGPGYTF
v_gene: TRBV11-1; abundance: .; d_gene: TRBD1; j_gene: TRBJ1-1; CDR3nt: TGTGCCAGCAGCACCCGGACAGGGCCCTCGAACACTGAAGCTTCCTTT; CDR3aa: CASSTRTGPSNTEASF
v_gene: TRBV6-2/TRBV6-3; abundance: .; d_gene: .; j_gene: TRBJ2-5; CDR3nt: TGTGCCAGCAGTCACGTCCAAGAGACCCAGTACTTC; CDR3aa: CASSHVQETQYF
v_gene: TRBV20-1; abundance: .; d_gene: .; j_gene: TRBJ2-2; CDR3nt: TGCAGTGCTAGAGGGGGGGCTGGGGAGCTGTTTTTT; CDR3aa: CSARGGAGELFF
v_gene: TRBV20-1; abundance: many; d_gene: .; j_gene: TRBJ1-1; CDR3nt: TGCAGTGCTAGAGATCTGGTCTCGAACACTGAAGCTTTCTTT; CDR3aa: CSARDLVSNTEAFF
v_gene: TRBV12-3/TRBV12-4; abundance: many; d_gene: TRBD1; j_gene: TRBJ1-2; CDR3nt: TGTGCCAGCACCCGGGACAGGAAGGGCTACACCTTC; CDR3aa: CASTRDRKGYTF
v_gene: TRBV10-3; abundance: .; d_gene: TRBD1; j_gene: TRBJ1-2; CDR3nt: TGTGCCAGCGAGTTCCGGGACAGGCCTTCCTATGGCTACACCTTC; CDR3aa: CASEFRDRPSYGYTF
v_gene: TRBV18; abundance: .; d_gene: TRBD1; j_gene: TRBJ2-7; CDR3nt: TGTGCCAGCTCACCAAATGGACAGGACATCCTTCACAACTACGAGCAGTACTTC; CDR3aa: CASSPNGQDILHNYEQYF
v_gene: TRBV7-2; abundance: many; d_gene: .; j_gene: TRBJ2-5; CDR3nt: TGTGCCAGCAGCCAATCCAGTGGAAAAGAGACCCAGTACTTC; CDR3aa: CASSQSSGKETQYF
v_gene: TRBV12-3/TRBV12-4; abundance: many; d_gene: .; j_gene: TRBJ1-4; CDR3nt: TGTGCCAGCAGGTCGGCAGGACGAAAACTGTTTTTT; CDR3aa: CASRSAGRKLFF
v_gene: TRBV10-1; abundance: .; d_gene: .; j_gene: TRBJ2-5; CDR3nt: TGCGCCAGCAGTGAGGTGCCTGGACTGGAAGAGACCCAGTACTTC; CDR3aa: CASSEVPGLEETQYF
v_gene: TRBV7-9; abundance: .; d_gene: TRBD1; j_gene: TRBJ2-7; CDR3nt: TGTGCCAGCAGCTCGACCGGGACAGGGGGCACAAGCTCCTACGAGCAGTACTTC; CDR3aa: CASSSTGTGGTSSYEQYF
v_gene: TRBV19; abundance: many; d_gene: .; j_gene: TRBJ2-1; CDR3nt: TGTGCCAGTAGCTCCTACAATGAGCAGTTCTTC; CDR3aa: CASSSYNEQFF
v_gene: TRBV5-6; abundance: many; d_gene: .; j_gene: TRBJ2-7; CDR3nt: TGTGCCAGCAGCTCGACAGGCCAGGTGCAGTACTTC; CDR3aa: CASSSTGQVQYF
v_gene: TRBV29-1; abundance: once; d_gene: .; j_gene: TRBJ1-4; CDR3nt: TGCAGCGTCTCAGACGGCGGGGGCGAAAAACTGTTTTTT; CDR3aa: CSVSDGGGEKLFF
v_gene: TRBV29-1; abundance: .; d_gene: .; j_gene: TRBJ1-1; CDR3nt: TGCAGCGTTGGGCTAGCGGGGGGGCCAGACACTGAAGCTTTCTTT; CDR3aa: CSVGLAGGPDTEAFF
v_gene: TRBV25-1; abundance: .; d_gene: TRBD2; j_gene: TRBJ2-5; CDR3nt: TGTGCCAGCAGTGATTGGGGGGGCCAAGAGACCCAGTACTTC; CDR3aa: CASSDWGGQETQYF
v_gene: TRBV29-1; abundance: many; d_gene: .; j_gene: TRBJ1-2; CDR3nt: TGCAGCGCCCAGCCGGGGGTCGACTATGGCTACACCTTC; CDR3aa: CSAQPGVDYGYTF
v_gene: TRBV20-1; abundance: many; d_gene: .; j_gene: TRBJ1-2; CDR3nt: TGCAGTGCTAGAGAGGCAGGTCGAGGTGGCTACACCTTC; CDR3aa: CSAREAGRGGYTF
v_gene: TRBV29-1; abundance: .; d_gene: TRBD2; j_gene: TRBJ2-1; CDR3nt: TGCAGCGTCGCCCGGCGGCTAGCGGGCTACAATGAGCAGTTCTTC; CDR3aa: CSVARRLAGYNEQFF
v_gene: TRBV29-1; abundance: .; d_gene: TRBD1; j_gene: TRBJ1-2; CDR3nt: TGCAGCGTTACGGGACAGGCGAGCTATGGCTACACCTTC; CDR3aa: CSVTGQASYGYTF
v_gene: TRBV29-1; abundance: .; d_gene: .; j_gene: TRBJ1-2; CDR3nt: TGCAGCGTATACTGGATGAGGGGACCTTATGGCTACACCTTC; CDR3aa: CSVYWMRGPYGYTF